This T cell receptor beta chain appears in the sequencing data of a study of blood T cell repertoires in COVID-19. V was clipped by 8 bases and J by 1 base, with 11 bases between them. The germline V gene has CDR1 MDHEN and CDR2 SYDVKM. The CDR3 covers 13 residues. Clinical history as reported by participants underpinned cohort assignment. Per the original methods: Amplified reference gene primers provided the basis for estimating nucleated cell counts. The method was immunoSEQ multiplex PCR; TCRdb's version includes in-frame clones alone and lacks a portion of them. The V and J calls and clone size are taken from that table; D and trimming were inferred from the DNA. The data show about 280,000 clones, approximately 88% seen once.

The clonotype comes from a woman in her forties who had recovered from COVID-19. The chain couples TRBV28 to TRBJ2-5; D is unresolved. Sequencing was carried out using PBMCs or T cells enriched from blood (not recorded which). The CDR3 loop reads CASLQRPQETQYF. CDR3 DNA sequence: TGTGCCAGCCTCCAGCGCCCCCAAGAGACCCAGTACTTC.